This entry concerns a single TCR beta chain. CDR1 is LGHNA, CDR2 YNFKEQ, per germline. Trimming stripped 0 bases from V and 3 bases from J, with 17 bases between. The CDR3 is made up of 17 amino acids. The sample originates from a study of blood T cell repertoires in COVID-19. Assay: immunoSEQ multiplex PCR; the TCRdb copy retains only in-frame clones and omits some. Of roughly 380,000 clones in the sample, 89% were seen once. The chain joins TRBV4-2 to TRBJ1-2; possible D gene TRBD1, 5 bases. This TCR derives from a woman between 35 and 50 years old with COVID-19, enrolled during active disease. Material for sequencing was peripheral blood. The CDR3 DNA follows: TGTGCCAGCAGCCAAGATAAATCGGCAGGAGGGGACTATGGCTACACCTTC. Protein: CASSQDKSAGGDYGYTF.